The 17 T cell receptor beta chains listed next were all sequenced from one sample in a study of shared clonotypes between healthy human individuals. Clones were sequenced by immunoSEQ multiplex PCR, and TCRdb holds only the in-frame ones, with some missing. In the table there are some 2.1 million clones, just under 95% of which are singletons. Naive CD8 cells comprised CD45RO-negative, CCR7-positively selected cells, excluding terminally differentiated effector memory CD45RA+ cells. Sequences were obtained from naive CD8+ T cells sorted from blood. The receptors stem from a man younger than 35 in good health.

V gene TRBV27 combines with J gene TRBJ1-2; a weak D match, TRBD1 (5 bases). Per the germline V gene, CDR1 is MNHEY and CDR2 is SMNVEV (reference sequence). With 2 bases removed from V and 8 bases from J, the gap between germline ends came to 12 bases. The CDR3 spans 13 residues. CDR3 sequence reads: CASSLVGTWGYTF. The DNA of the CDR3 is TGTGCCAGCAGTTTAGTAGGGACTTGGGGCTACACCTTC.

CDR3 bases: TGTGCCAGCCATCCCCCTGGGCTTAACTATGGCTACACCTTC. The encoded protein is CASHPPGLNYGYTF. The chain is built from TRBV7-9 and TRBJ1-2, with D unresolved. This CDR3 is built from 14 residues. The germline V gene has CDR1 SEHNR and CDR2 FQNEAQ (reference sequence). V dropped 8 bases and J dropped 1 base, with 14 bases sitting between them.

CDR3 DNA: TGTGCCAGCAGTTACTCGGGGGACTTCTACGAGCAGTACTTC. Translation gives CASSYSGDFYEQYF. The chain couples TRBV6-5 to TRBJ2-7; possible D gene TRBD2, 6 bases. This CDR3 comprises 14 residues. CDR1 and CDR2 from the germline V gene are MNHEY and SVGAGI. The V and J ends lost 0 bases and 3 bases respectively, with 9 bases between them.

The chain has TRBV6-4 and TRBJ1-2, with D possibly matching TRBD1 (5 bases). Germline loops: CDR1 MRHNA, CDR2 SNTAGT. The CDR3 spans 18 residues. Trimming took off 5 bases at V and 0 bases at J, with 22 bases between the two ends. CDR3 sequence (DNA): TGTGCCAGCAGTAGACCCCGGGACGTAAGTCGTGCTAACTATGGCTACACCTTC. Encoded protein: CASSRPRDVSRANYGYTF.

About this clone itself: This specimen includes other DNA sequences encoding the same CDR3. The chain employs TRBV7-9 and TRBJ1-1; 7 bases match TRBD1. Trimming at V came to 3 bases and at J to 3 bases, leaving 7 bases not matched to a gene. Germline V gene data show CDR1 as SEHNR and CDR2 as FQNEAQ (reference sequence). The CDR3 is 15 amino acids. CDR3 DNA sequence: TGTGCCAGCAGCTTGGCTCAGGGGGTAGACACTGAAGCTTTCTTT. Translation: CASSLAQGVDTEAFF.

The chain is built from TRBV6-5 and TRBJ1-2, with D perhaps TRBD1 (5 bases). V lost 2 bases and J lost 1, with 8 bases in between. The CDR3 is 14 residues long. CDR1 and CDR2 (germline): MNHEY, SVGAGI. This CDR3 reads CASSYDSFNYGYTF. For the CDR3, the DNA is TGTGCCAGCAGTTACGACAGCTTTAACTATGGCTACACCTTC.

J is TRBJ1-1 and V is TRBV27; D gene ambiguous. The CDR3 length is 14 residues. The germline gives CDR1 MNHEY, CDR2 SMNVEV (reference sequence). The V and J ends lost 3 bases and 3 bases respectively, with 11 bases between them. CDR3 bases: TGTGCCAGCAGTTTGGCAGGAATAGACACTGAAGCTTTCTTT. It yields the protein CASSLAGIDTEAFF.

This clone was seen just once. V and J are TRBV4-1 and TRBJ2-1; 8 bases match TRBD2. The CDR3 is made up of 15 amino acids. After removal of 1 base from V and 7 bases from J, the junction contained 6 bases not matched to a gene. The germline V gene has CDR1 MGHRA and CDR2 YSYEKL. For the CDR3, the DNA is TGCGCCAGCAGCCAAGGACGGGGGGGCCTGAATGAGCAGTTCTTC. This codes for CASSQGRGGLNEQFF.

The chain recombines TRBV10-1 with TRBJ2-5, with 9 positions matching TRBD1. Looked up from germline, CDR1 is WNHNN and CDR2 is SYGVQD (reference sequence). CDR3 length: 14 amino acids. The J segment lost 3 bases and the V segment lost 6 bases, leaving 5 bases of the junction unmatched. CDR3 residues: CASSVDRGKETQYF. The CDR3 DNA reads TGCGCCAGCAGCGTTGACAGGGGGAAAGAGACCCAGTACTTC.

This chain uses TRBV10-1 with TRBJ2-2, with 11 bases aligning to TRBD2. In germline, CDR1 is WNHNN, CDR2 SYGVQD (reference sequence). J gave up 7 bases and V 5 bases, and 18 bases lay outside the gene matches. The CDR3 runs to 19 residues. CDR3 in DNA: TGCGCCAGCAGTAAAAGTCGGCTTGAACTAGCGGGAGCTGTCGGGGAGCTGTTTTTT. It is translated as CASSKSRLELAGAVGELFF.

This clone was detected only once. This chain links TRBV10-2 with TRBJ2-5; weak D call: TRBD2 (5 bases). The V gene lost 8 bases and the J gene lost 5 bases, with 9 bases spanning the gap. The CDR3 spans 11 residues. Germline V gene lookup returns CDR1 WSHSY and CDR2 SAAADI. The CDR3 is CASSDYETQYF. CDR3 coding DNA: TGCGCCAGCTCCGACTATGAGACCCAGTACTTC.

This clone has just one count. Germline and junction disagree at one end, which may indicate a read error. The chain is built from TRBV27 and TRBJ2-3; tentatively, D is TRBD2 (6 bases). Germline V gene data show CDR1 as MNHEY and CDR2 as SMNVEV (reference sequence). The CDR3 runs to 12 residues. This CDR3 is CSAGPYTDTQYF. CDR3 sequence (DNA): TGCTCGGCGGGGCCTTACACAGATACGCAGTATTTT.

V and J are TRBV30 and TRBJ2-2, with 7 bases aligning to TRBD1. Germline trimming cut 1 base from V and 8 bases from J; bases unmatched to any gene: 13. The CDR3 is 16 residues long. Germline V gives CDR1 GTSNPN, CDR2 SVGIG (reference sequence). CDR3 coding DNA: TGTGCCTGGAGTGGCCGGGACAGTTCCCTTCTGGGGGAGCTGTTTTTT. This encodes CAWSGRDSSLLGELFF.

This sequence joins TRBV7-9 and TRBJ1-2; no clear D. The CDR3 sequence is 16 residues long. Trimming pared 8 bases from V and 2 bases from J, leaving 21 bases between. CDR1 is SEHNR, CDR2 FQNEAQ, per germline (reference sequence). The CDR3 reads CASQRAGFPVNYGYTF. In DNA, the CDR3 is TGTGCCAGCCAGCGAGCAGGATTTCCCGTGAACTATGGCTACACCTTC.

The J gene is TRBJ2-7, the V gene TRBV11-2; D gene ambiguous. Trimming cost V 4 bases and J 4 bases, with 8 bases left between them. CDR3 size: 12 residues. The germline V gene has CDR1 SGHAT and CDR2 FQNNGV. The CDR3 region is CASSYNRYEQYF. Here the CDR3 DNA reads TGTGCCAGCAGCTACAACAGATACGAGCAGTACTTC.

The gene calls are TRBV4-2 and TRBJ2-5; 10 positions match TRBD2. This CDR3 region has 16 residues. Looked up from germline, CDR1 is LGHNA and CDR2 is YNFKEQ. The V segment lost 0 bases and the J segment 5 bases; nucleotides outside the gene matches: 6. Written as DNA, the CDR3 is TGTGCCAGCAGCCAAGAAGCTAGCGGGGGCGGGGAGACCCAGTACTTC. Translation gives CASSQEASGGGETQYF.

This clone was found once. The same CDR3 is also encoded by other DNA sequences in this sample. V and J are TRBV4-3 and TRBJ2-7; TRBD2 matches 7 bases. CDR1 and CDR2 (germline): LGHNA, YSLEER. This CDR3 contains 15 residues. The trim removed 1 base at V and 2 bases at J, leaving 5 bases unmatched. CDR3 DNA: TGCGCCAGCAGCCAAGGGCTAGCGGCCGCCTACGAGCAGTACTTC. Residues: CASSQGLAAAYEQYF.